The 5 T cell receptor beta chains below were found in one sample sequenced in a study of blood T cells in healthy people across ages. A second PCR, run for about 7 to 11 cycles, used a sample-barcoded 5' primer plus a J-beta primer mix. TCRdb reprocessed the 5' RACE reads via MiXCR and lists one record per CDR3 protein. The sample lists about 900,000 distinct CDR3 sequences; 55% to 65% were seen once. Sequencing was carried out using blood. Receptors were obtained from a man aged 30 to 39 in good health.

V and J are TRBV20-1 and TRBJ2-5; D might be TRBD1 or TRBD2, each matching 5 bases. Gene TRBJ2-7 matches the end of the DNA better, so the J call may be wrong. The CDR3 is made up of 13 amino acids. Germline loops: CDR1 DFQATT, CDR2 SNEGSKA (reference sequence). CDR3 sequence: CSADGLGGTEQYF. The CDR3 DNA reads TGCAGTGCGGACGGACTGGGTGGGACCGAGCAGTACTTC.

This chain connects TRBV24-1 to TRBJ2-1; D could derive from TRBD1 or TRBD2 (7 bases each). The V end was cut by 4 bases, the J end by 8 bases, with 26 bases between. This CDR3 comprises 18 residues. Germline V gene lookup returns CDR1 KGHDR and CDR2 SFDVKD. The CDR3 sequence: CATSEAGTAWNPGHEQFF. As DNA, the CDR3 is TGTGCCACCAGTGAAGCGGGGACAGCCTGGAACCCGGGTCATGAGCAGTTCTTC.

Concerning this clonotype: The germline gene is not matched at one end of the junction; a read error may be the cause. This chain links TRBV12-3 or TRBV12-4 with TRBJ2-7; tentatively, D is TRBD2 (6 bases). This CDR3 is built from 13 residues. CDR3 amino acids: CASSRPGGVKQCF. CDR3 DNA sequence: TGTGCCAGCAGTCGCCCCGGGGGAGTCAAGCAGTGCTTC.

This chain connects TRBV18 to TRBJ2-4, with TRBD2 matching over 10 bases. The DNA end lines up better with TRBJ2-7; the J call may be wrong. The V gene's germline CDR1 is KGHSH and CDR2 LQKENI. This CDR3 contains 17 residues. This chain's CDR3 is CASSPGLAGGHPYEQYF. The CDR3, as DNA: TGTGCCAGCTCACCAGGATTAGCGGGGGGCCATCCCTACGAGCAGTACTTC.

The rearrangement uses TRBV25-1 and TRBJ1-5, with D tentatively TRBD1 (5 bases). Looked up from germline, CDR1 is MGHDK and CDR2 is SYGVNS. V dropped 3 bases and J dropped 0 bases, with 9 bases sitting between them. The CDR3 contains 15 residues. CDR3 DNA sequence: TGTGCCAGCAGTGAGGCCGGGACTAGCAATCAGCCCCAGCATTTT. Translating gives CASSEAGTSNQPQHF.